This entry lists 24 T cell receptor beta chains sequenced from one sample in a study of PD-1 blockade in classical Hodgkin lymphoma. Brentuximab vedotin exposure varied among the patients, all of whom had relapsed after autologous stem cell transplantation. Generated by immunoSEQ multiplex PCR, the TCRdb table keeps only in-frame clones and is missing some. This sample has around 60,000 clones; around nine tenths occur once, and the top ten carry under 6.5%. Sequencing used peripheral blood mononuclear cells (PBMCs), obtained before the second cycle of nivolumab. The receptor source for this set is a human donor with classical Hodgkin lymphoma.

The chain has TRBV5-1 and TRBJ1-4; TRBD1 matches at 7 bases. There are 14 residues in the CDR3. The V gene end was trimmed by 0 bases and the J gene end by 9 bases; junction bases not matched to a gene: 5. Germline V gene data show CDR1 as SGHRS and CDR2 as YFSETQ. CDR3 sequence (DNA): TGCGCCAGCAGCTTGGGACAGGGTGTAAAAAAACTGTTTTTT. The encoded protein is CASSLGQGVKKLFF. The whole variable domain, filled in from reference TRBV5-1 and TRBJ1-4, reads KAGVTQTPRYLIKTRGQQVTLSCSPISGHRSVSWYQQTPGQGLQFLFEYFSETQRNKGNFPGRFSGRQFSNSRSEMNVSTLELGDSALYLCASSLGQGVKKLFFGSGTQLSVL.

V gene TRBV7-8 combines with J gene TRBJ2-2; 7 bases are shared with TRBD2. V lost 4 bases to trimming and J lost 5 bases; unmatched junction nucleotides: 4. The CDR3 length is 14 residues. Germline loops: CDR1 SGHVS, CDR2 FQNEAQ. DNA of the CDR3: TGTGCCAGCAGCTCGACTAGCTCAACCGGGGAGCTGTTTTTT. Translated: CASSSTSSTGELFF.

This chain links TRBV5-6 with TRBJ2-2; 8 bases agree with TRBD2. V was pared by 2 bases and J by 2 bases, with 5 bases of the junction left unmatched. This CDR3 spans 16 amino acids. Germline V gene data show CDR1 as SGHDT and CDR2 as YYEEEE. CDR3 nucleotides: TGTGCCAGCAGCTTCACCGGGGGGGCCAACACCGGGGAGCTGTTTTTT. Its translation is CASSFTGGANTGELFF.

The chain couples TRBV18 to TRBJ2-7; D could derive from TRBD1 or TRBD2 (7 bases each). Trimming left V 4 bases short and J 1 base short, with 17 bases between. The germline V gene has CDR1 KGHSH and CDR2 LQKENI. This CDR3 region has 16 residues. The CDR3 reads CASSHEQGRASYEQYF. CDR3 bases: TGTGCCAGCTCACACGAACAGGGGAGGGCTTCCTACGAGCAGTACTTC.

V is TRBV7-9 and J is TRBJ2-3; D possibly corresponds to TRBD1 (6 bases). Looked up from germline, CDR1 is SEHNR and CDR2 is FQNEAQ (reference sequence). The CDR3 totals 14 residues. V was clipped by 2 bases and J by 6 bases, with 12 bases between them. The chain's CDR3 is CASSLRGQSDTQYF. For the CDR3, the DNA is TGTGCCAGCAGCTTAAGGGGACAATCGGATACGCAGTATTTT.

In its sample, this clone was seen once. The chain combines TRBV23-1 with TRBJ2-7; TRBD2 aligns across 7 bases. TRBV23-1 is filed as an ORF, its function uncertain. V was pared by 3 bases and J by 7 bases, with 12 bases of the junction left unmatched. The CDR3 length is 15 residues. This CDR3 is CASSHSVKRGGEQYF. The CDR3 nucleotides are TGCGCCAGCAGTCATTCCGTAAAGCGGGGAGGAGAGCAGTACTTC.

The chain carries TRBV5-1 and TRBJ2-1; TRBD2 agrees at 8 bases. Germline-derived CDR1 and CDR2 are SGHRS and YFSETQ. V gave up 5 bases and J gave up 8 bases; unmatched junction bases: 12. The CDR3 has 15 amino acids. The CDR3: CASRWGGGKIDEQFF. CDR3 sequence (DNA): TGCGCCAGCAGATGGGGCGGGGGGAAAATAGATGAGCAGTTCTTC.

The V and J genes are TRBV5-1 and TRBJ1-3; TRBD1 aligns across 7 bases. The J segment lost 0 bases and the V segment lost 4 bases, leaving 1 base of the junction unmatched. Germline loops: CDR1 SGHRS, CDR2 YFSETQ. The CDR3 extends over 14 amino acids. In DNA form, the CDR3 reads TGCGCCAGCAGCAGGACAGGCTCTGGAAACACCATATATTTT. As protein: CASSRTGSGNTIYF.

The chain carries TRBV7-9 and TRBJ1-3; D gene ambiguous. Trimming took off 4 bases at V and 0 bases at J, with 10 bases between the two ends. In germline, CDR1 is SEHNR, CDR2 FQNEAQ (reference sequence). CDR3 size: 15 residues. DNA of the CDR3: TGTGCCAGCAGCTCGAACACGGACTCTGGAAACACCATATATTTT. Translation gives CASSSNTDSGNTIYF.

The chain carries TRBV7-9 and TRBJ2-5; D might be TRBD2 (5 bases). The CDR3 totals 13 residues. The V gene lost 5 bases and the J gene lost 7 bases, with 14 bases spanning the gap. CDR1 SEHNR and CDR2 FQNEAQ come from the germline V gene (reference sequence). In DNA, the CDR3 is TGTGCCAGCAGCCCGAGCCCGGGGTTGACCCAGTACTTC. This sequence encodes CASSPSPGLTQYF. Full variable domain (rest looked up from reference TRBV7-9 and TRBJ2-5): DTGVSQNPRHKITKRGQNVTFRCDPISEHNRLYWYRQTLGQGPEFLTYFQNEAQLEKSRLLSDRFSAERPKGSFSTLEIQRTEQGDSAMYLCASSPSPGLTQYFGPGTRLLVL.

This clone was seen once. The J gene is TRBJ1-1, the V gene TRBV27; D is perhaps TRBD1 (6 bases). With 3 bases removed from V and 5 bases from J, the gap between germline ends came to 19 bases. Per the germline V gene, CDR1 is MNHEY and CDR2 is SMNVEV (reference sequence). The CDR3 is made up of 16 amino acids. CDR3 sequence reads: CASSFSLGGRPTEAFF. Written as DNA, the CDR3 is TGTGCCAGCAGTTTCAGCTTGGGGGGCCGACCTACTGAAGCTTTCTTT.

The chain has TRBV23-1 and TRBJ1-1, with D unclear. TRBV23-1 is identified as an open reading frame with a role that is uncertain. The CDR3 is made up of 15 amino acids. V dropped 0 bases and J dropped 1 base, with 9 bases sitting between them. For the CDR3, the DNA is TGCGCCAGCAGTCAATCAAAGGGCACGAACACTGAAGCTTTCTTT. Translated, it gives CASSQSKGTNTEAFF.

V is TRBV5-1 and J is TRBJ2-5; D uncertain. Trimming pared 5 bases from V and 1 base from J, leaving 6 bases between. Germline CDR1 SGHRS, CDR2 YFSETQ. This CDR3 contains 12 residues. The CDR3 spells CASSTGQETQYF. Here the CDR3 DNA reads TGCGCCAGCAGTACGGGCCAAGAGACCCAGTACTTC.

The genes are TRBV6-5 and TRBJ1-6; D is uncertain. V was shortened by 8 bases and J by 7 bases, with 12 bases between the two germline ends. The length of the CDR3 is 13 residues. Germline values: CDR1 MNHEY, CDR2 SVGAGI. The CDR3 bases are TGTGCCAGCCGAAGAAGCGGGAATTCACCCCTCCACTTT. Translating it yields CASRRSGNSPLHF.

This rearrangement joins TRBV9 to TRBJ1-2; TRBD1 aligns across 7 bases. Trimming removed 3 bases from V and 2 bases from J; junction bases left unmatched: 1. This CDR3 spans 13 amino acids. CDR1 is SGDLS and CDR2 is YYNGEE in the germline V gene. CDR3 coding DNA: TGTGCCAGCAGCGCGGACAGGAACTATGGCTACACCTTC. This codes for CASSADRNYGYTF.

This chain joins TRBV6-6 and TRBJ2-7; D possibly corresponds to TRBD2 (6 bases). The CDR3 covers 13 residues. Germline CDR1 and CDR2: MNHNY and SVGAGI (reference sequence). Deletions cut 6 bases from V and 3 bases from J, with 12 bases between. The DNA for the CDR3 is TGTGCCAGCAGACCGGGAGACTACTACGAGCAGTACTTC. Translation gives CASRPGDYYEQYF.

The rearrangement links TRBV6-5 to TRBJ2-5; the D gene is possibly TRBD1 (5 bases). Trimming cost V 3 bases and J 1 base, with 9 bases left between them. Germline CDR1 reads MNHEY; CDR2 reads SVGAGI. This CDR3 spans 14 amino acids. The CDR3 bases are TGTGCCAGCAGTTATAATCAGGGCCAAGAGACCCAGTACTTC. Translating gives CASSYNQGQETQYF.

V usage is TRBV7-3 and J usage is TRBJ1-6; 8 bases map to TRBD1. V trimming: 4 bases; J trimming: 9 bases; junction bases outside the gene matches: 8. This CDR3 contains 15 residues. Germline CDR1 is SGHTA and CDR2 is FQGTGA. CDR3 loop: CASSYGPGQVSPLHF. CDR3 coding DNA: TGTGCCAGCAGCTACGGACCGGGACAGGTTTCACCCCTCCACTTT. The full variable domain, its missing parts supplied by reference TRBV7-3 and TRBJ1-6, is GAGVSQTPSNKVTEKGKYVELRCDPISGHTALYWYRQSLGQGPEFLIYFQGTGAADDSGLPNDRFFAVRPEGSVSTLKIQRTERGDSAVYLCASSYGPGQVSPLHFGNGTRLTVT.

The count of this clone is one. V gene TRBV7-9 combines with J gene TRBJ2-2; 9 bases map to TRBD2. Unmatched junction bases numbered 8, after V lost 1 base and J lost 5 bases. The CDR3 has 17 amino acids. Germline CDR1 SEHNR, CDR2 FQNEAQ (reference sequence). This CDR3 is CASSLVASGTWTGELFF. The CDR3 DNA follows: TGTGCCAGCAGCTTAGTGGCTAGCGGGACGTGGACCGGGGAGCTGTTTTTT.

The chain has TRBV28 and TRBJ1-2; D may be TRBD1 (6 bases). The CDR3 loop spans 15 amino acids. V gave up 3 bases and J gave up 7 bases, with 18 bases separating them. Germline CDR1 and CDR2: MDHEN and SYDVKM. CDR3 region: CASSLSKSGAAGYTF. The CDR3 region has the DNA TGTGCCAGCAGTTTGTCTAAGTCAGGGGCTGCTGGCTACACCTTC.

CDR3 sequence reads: CASSFGQGQTYEQYF. The CDR3 DNA reads as TGTGCCAGCAGTTTCGGACAGGGCCAAACCTACGAGCAGTACTTC. The chain joins TRBV6-6 to TRBJ2-7, with 8 bases identical to TRBD1. Losses at the gene ends were 4 bases for V and 2 bases for J; bases not matched to a gene: 7. Germline V CDR1 and CDR2: MNHNY, SVGAGI (reference sequence). This CDR3 has 15 residues.

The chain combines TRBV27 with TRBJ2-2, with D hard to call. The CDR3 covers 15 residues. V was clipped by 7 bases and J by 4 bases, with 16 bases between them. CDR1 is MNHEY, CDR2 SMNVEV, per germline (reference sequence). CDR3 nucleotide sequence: TGTGCCAGCACCTACAAAGGGATGGGCACCGGGGAGCTGTTTTTT. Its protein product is CASTYKGMGTGELFF.

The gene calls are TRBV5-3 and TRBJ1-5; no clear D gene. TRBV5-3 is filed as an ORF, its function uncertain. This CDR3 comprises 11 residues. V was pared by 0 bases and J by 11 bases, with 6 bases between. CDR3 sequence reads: CARSLEWAQHF. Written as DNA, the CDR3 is TGTGCCAGAAGCTTGGAGTGGGCCCAGCATTTT.

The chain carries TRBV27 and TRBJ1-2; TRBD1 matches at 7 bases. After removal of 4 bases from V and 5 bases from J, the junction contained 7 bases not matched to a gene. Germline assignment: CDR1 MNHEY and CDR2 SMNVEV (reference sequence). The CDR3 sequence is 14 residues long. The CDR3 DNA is TGTGCCAGCAGTTCGGGACAGACCCCGTATGGCTACACCTTC. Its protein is CASSSGQTPYGYTF.